The clone carrying this T cell receptor beta chain was detected once. Sequencing used immunoSEQ multiplex PCR; TCRdb keeps in-frame clones, though not all of them. The sample lists about 67,000 clones, approximately 85% occurring once. This sample stems from a study of OX40 agonist ivuxolimab in advanced cancers. V was shortened by 2 bases and J by 8 bases, with 9 bases between the two germline ends. From germline, CDR1 is MNHNS and CDR2 SASEGT. The CDR3 length is 13 residues. This receptor was identified in an adult with an advanced solid tumor such as melanoma, head and neck, liver or kidney cancer. This chain joins TRBV6-1 and TRBJ1-4; D is possibly TRBD1 (5 bases). The material sequenced was CD4+ or CD8+ T cells sorted from blood, taken in a trial of the OX40 agonist ivuxolimab. CDR3 in amino acids: CASSEIRDEKLFF. CDR3 in DNA: TGTGCCAGCAGTGAAATAAGGGACGAAAAACTGTTTTTT.